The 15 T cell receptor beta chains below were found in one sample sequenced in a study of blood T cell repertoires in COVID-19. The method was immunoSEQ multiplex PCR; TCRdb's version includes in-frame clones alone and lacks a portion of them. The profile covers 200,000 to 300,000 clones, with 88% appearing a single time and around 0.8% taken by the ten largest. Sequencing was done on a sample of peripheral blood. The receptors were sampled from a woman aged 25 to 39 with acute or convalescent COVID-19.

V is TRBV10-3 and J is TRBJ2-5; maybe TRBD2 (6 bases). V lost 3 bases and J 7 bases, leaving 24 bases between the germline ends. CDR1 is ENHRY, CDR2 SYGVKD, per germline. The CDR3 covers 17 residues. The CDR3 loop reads CAISDAGSSAPFTTQYF. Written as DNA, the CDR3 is TGTGCCATCAGTGACGCGGGGTCTTCGGCCCCTTTTACGACCCAGTACTTC.

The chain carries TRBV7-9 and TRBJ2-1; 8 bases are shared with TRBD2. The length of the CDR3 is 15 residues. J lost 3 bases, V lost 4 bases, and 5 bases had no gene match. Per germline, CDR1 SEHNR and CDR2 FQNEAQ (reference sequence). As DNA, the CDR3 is TGTGCCAGCAGCTCCACCGGGACTAGCTACAATGAGCAGTTCTTC. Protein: CASSSTGTSYNEQFF.

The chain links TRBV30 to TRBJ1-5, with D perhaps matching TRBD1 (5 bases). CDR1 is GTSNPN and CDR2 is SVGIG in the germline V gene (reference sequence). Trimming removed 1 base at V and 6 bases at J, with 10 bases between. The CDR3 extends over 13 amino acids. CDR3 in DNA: TGTGCCTGGAGTGGCCAAAGGGGTCAGCCCCAGCATTTT. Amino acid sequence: CAWSGQRGQPQHF.

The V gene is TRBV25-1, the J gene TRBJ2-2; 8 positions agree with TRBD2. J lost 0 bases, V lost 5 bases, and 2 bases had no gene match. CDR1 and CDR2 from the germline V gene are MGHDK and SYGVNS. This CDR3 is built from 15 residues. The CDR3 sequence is CASSQGLANTGELFF. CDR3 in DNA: TGTGCCAGCAGTCAGGGACTAGCGAACACCGGGGAGCTGTTTTTT.

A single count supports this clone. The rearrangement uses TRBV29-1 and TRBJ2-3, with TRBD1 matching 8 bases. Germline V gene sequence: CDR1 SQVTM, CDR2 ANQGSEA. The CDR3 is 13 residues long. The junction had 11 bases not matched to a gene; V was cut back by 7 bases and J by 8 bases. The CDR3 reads CSGDRQGAGTQYF. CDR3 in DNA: TGCAGCGGGGACCGTCAGGGGGCAGGTACGCAGTATTTT.

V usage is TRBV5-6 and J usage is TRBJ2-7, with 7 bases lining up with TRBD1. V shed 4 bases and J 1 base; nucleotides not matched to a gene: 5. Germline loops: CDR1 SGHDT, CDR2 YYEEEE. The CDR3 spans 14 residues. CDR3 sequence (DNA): TGTGCCAGCAGCCGAGGGGGCCGGTCCTACGAGCAGTACTTC. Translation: CASSRGGRSYEQYF.

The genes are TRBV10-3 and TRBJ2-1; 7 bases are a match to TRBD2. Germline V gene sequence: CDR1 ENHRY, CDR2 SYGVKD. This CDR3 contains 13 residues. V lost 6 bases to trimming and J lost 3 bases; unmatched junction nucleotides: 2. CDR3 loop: CAISGDYYNEQFF. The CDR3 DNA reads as TGTGCCATCAGCGGGGACTACTACAATGAGCAGTTCTTC.

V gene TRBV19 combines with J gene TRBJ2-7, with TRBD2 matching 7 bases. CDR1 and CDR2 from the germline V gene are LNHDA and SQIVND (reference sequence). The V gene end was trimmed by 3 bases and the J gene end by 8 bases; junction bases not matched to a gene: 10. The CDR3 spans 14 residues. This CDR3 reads CASSMRGGDSQQYF. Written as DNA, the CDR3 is TGTGCCAGTAGTATGAGGGGAGGGGACTCGCAGCAGTACTTC.

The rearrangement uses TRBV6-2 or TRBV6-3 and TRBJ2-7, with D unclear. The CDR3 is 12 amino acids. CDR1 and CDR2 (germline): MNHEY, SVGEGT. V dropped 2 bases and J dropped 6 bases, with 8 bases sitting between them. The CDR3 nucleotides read TGTGCCAGCAGTTACGGAGTTGGCGAGCAGTACTTC. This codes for CASSYGVGEQYF.

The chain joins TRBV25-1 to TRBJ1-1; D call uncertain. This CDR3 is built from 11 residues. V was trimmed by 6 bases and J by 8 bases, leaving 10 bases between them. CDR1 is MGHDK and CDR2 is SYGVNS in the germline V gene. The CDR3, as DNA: TGTGCCAGCAGAACAGCGGCAGAAGCTTTCTTT. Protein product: CASRTAAEAFF.

CDR3 bases: TGCGCCAGCAGCCAAGTATTGACGGGGTCTAACTATGGCTACACCTTC. This translates into CASSQVLTGSNYGYTF. J is TRBJ1-2 and V is TRBV4-1; no reliable D call. The CDR3 has 16 residues. V lost 1 base to trimming and J lost 0 bases, with 12 bases between them. The germline CDR1 and CDR2 sequences are MGHRA and YSYEKL.

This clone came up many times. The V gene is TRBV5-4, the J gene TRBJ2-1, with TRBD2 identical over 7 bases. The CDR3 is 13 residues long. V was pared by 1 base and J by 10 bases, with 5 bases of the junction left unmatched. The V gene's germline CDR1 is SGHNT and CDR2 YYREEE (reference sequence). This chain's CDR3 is CASSLIGAGEQFF. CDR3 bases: TGTGCCAGCAGCTTGATTGGAGCGGGGGAGCAGTTCTTC.

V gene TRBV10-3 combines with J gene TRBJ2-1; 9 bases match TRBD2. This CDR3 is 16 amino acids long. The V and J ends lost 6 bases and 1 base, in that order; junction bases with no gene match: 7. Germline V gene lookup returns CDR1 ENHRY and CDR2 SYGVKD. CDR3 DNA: TGTGCCATCAGGCCTATAGCGGGAGAGTCCTACAATGAGCAGTTCTTC. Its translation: CAIRPIAGESYNEQFF.

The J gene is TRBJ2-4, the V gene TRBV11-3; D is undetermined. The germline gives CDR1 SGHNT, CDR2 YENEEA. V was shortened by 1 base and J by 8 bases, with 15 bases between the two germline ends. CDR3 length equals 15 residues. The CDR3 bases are TGTGCCAGCAGCTTAGCTCTCCAGGCCCCCGACATTCAGTACTTC. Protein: CASSLALQAPDIQYF. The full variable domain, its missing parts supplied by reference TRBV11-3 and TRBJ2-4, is EAGVVQSPRYKIIEKKQPVAFWCNPISGHNTLYWYLQNLGQGPELLIRYENEEAVDDSQLPKDRFSAERLKGVDSTLKIQPAELGDSAVYLCASSLALQAPDIQYFGAGTRLSVL.

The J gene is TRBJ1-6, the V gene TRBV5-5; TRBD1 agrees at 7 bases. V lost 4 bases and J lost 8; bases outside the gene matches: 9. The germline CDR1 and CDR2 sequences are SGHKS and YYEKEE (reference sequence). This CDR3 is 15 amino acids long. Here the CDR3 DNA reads TGTGCCAGCAGCCCCCTGACAGGGATCTATTCACCCCTCCACTTT. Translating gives CASSPLTGIYSPLHF.